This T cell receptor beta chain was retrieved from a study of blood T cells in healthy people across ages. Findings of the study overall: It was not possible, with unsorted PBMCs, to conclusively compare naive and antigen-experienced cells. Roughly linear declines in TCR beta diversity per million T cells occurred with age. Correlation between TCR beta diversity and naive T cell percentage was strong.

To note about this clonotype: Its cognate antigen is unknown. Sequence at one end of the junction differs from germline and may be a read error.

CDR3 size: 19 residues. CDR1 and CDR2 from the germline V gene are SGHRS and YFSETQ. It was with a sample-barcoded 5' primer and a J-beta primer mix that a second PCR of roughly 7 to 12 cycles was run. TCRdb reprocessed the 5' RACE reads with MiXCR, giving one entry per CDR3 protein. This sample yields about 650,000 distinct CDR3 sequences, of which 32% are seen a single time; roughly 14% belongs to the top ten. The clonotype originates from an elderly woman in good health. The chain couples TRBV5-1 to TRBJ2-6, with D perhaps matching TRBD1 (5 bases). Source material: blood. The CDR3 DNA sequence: TGCGCCAGCAGCTTGGGTCCCCAAGGGCTCAGCTCTGGGGCCAACGTCCGGACTTTC. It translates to CASSLGPQGLSSGANVRTF. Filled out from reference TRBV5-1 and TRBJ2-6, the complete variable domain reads KAGVTQTPRYLIKTRGQQVTLSCSPISGHRSVSWYQQTPGQGLQFLFEYFSETQRNKGNFPGRFSGRQFSNSRSEMNVSTLELGDSALYLCASSLGPQGLSSGANVRTFGAGSRLTVL.